This T cell receptor (beta chain) was observed in a study of CD8+ T cells in alopecia areata. As for the study in general: At a dose of 5 to 10 mg twice daily, oral tofacitinib was given to treated patients.

Findings and caveats of the study: Normal skin contains resident alphabeta T cells, and these are also sequenced in scalp samples. For patients receiving tofacitinib, scalp clonality and expanded CD8+ clones among the top 100 significantly decreased.

CDR3 length: 16 amino acids. The V gene's germline CDR1 is SGDLS and CDR2 YYNGEE. The germline V and J ends were trimmed by 0 bases and 5 bases, with 12 bases remaining between them. A remark on this clone: Its antigen is undetermined.

Described treatment: oral pan-JAK inhibitor, 5-10 mg twice daily. PBMCs yielded sorted CD4+ and CD8+ T cells. Investigators isolated RNA and reverse transcribed it into cDNA to act as the sequencing template. Clones were sequenced by immunoSEQ multiplex PCR, and TCRdb holds only the in-frame ones, with some missing. The data contain some 200,000 clones, under 75% of them seen just once; the ten biggest clones take up 1.6%. This chain uses TRBV9 with TRBJ1-6, with D possibly TRBD1 on 6 matching bases. The TCR originated in a human donor with alopecia areata. This sample comprised CD4+ T cells sorted from blood, obtained at week 4, from a patient treated with tofacitinib. Written as DNA, the CDR3 is TGTGCCAGCAGCGTAGCCGTAGGACAGAATAATTCACCCCTCCACTTT. Translated: CASSVAVGQNNSPLHF.